This entry concerns a single TCR beta chain. The CDR3 is 14 amino acids. The germline gives CDR1 SGHRS, CDR2 YFSETQ. V lost 2 bases and J 4 bases, leaving 9 bases between the germline ends. Sequencing was performed with immunoSEQ multiplex PCR; in TCRdb, only in-frame clones are kept and a portion is missing. The table shows over 80,000 clones, with about 90% occurring only once. These data come from a study of glioma-infiltrating T cells after dendritic cell vaccination. Study-wide context: Patients received autologous tumor lysate-pulsed dendritic cell vaccination between about 2002 and 2013.

This material consisted of blood, taken before dendritic cell vaccination. The genes are TRBV5-1 and TRBJ2-2, with D hard to call. The source is a human donor with glioblastoma. The CDR3 spells CASSFGEITGELFF. Here the CDR3 DNA reads TGCGCCAGCAGCTTTGGTGAGATCACCGGGGAGCTGTTTTTT.